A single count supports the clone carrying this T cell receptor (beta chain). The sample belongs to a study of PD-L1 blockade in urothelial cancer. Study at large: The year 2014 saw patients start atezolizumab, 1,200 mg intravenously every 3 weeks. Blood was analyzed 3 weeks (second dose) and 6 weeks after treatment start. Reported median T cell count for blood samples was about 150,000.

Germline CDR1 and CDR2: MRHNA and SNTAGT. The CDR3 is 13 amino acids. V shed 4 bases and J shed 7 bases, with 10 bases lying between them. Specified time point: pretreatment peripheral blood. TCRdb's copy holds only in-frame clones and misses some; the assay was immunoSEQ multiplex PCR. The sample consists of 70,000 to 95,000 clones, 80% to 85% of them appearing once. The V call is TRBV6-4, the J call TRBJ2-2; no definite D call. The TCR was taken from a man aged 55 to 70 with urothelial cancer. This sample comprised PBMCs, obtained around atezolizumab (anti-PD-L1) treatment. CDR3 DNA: TGTGCCAGCAGTGTCGAGGTCAACGGGGAGCTGTTTTTT. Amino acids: CASSVEVNGELFF.